This is a list of T cell receptor beta chains from one sample in a study of blood T cell repertoires in COVID-19. This table comes from immunoSEQ multiplex PCR, and its TCRdb copy is limited to in-frame clones, with some not included. The top ten hold about 7% of the sample, which has about 250,000 clones, roughly 81% seen once. Input material: PBMCs or T cells enriched from blood (not recorded which). All receptors derive from a woman between 50 and 59 years old who had been exposed to COVID-19. CDR3s include the opening cysteine and the closing phenylalanine or tryptophan. The D gene is left open where the match is weak. Only part of the rows carry a size: once, few, many, or a class if the clone is expanded.

>TRBV14|-|-|TRBJ1-2
TGTGCCAGCAGCCAGAGCGGCTACTATGGCTACACCTTC
CASSQSGYYGYTF
>TRBV15|TRBD1|-|TRBJ1-1
TGTGCCACCAGCACGTCACAGGGGATGGAGAACACTGAAGCTTTCTTT
CATSTSQGMENTEAFF
>TRBV9|TRBD2|-|TRBJ2-3
TGTGCCAGCAATCGGCGGGGGGGCCCCGCAGATACGCAGTATTTT
CASNRRGGPADTQYF
>TRBV7-9|-|-|TRBJ1-6
TGTGCCAGCAGAGGACAGACTTCACCCCTCCACTTT
CASRGQTSPLHF
>TRBV2|TRBD1|-|TRBJ2-7
TGTGCCAGCAGTCCCGGGACAGGCTACGAGCAGTACTTC
CASSPGTGYEQYF
>TRBV19|TRBD1|-|TRBJ1-5
TGTGCCAGTAGTATAGGAGGCGGGACAGGGAGCAATCAGCCCCAGCATTTT
CASSIGGGTGSNQPQHF
>TRBV7-2|TRBD2|few|TRBJ2-2
TGTGCCGCTACGGGCGGGGGGGCCGGCACCGGGGAGCTGTTTTTT
CAATGGGAGTGELFF
>TRBV6-1|-|once|TRBJ1-5
TGTGCCAGCAGTGAAAGTTACTTTCAGCCCCAGCATTTT
CASSESYFQPQHF
>TRBV10-3|TRBD1|once|TRBJ2-7
TGTGCCTCGAATGAGGACAGGGCCTACGAGCAGTACTTC
CASNEDRAYEQYF
>TRBV21-1|-|-|TRBJ2-7
TGTGCCAGCAGCAAACAAGGCGGGGGGGAGCTGGGAGACGAGCAGTACTTC
CASSKQGGGELGDEQYF
>TRBV7-3|-|-|TRBJ2-3
TGTGCCAGCAGCTTAGAGTCGAGGGATACGCAGTATTTT
CASSLESRDTQYF
>TRBV19|TRBD1|-|TRBJ1-4
TGTGCCAGTAGTAACACAGGGGGCGGCGAAAAACTGTTTTTT
CASSNTGGGEKLFF
>TRBV2|TRBD2|-|TRBJ2-1
TGTGCCAGCAGTCCACTAGCGGGGGGGCTTGGTGAGCAGTTCTTC
CASSPLAGGLGEQFF
>TRBV5-1|TRBD2|-|TRBJ2-3
TGCGCCAGCCACGGGACTAGCGGACCCACAGATACGCAGTATTTT
CASHGTSGPTDTQYF
>TRBV2|TRBD1|-|TRBJ1-2
TGTGCCAGCAGGGTGACAGGGGTCGACTACACCTTC
CASRVTGVDYTF
>TRBV2|-|-|TRBJ1-6
TGTGCCAGCAGTCCCAAAATGAATTCACCCCTCCACTTT
CASSPKMNSPLHF
>TRBV30|TRBD2|-|TRBJ2-3
TGTGCCTGGAGTGTACTAGCGGGGGGCGCAGATACGCAGTATTTT
CAWSVLAGGADTQYF
>TRBV19|TRBD2|-|TRBJ2-1
TGTGCCAGTAGTATACGACCTGGACTAGCGGGGGGCCCGGGAGTTGAGCAGTTCTTC
CASSIRPGLAGGPGVEQFF
>TRBV25-1|-|once|TRBJ1-1
TGTGCCAGCAGTGAATTAAGCGGGGCTTTGAACACTGAAGCTTTCTTT
CASSELSGALNTEAFF
>TRBV7-9|TRBD2|-|TRBJ2-5
TGTGCCAGCAGTAAGGGGACTAGCGGGGGCGGAGTCCAGTACTTC
CASSKGTSGGGVQYF
>TRBV5-6|-|-|TRBJ2-3
TGTGCCAGCAGCTTGGCCGACAATACGCAGTATTTT
CASSLADNTQYF
>TRBV5-1|-|-|TRBJ2-1
TGCGCCAGCCATTCCCACAATGAGCAGTTCTTC
CASHSHNEQFF
>TRBV5-4|TRBD1|-|TRBJ1-6
TGTGCCAGCAGCTTGGGGACAGGGGCCTCCAATTCACCCCTCCACTTT
CASSLGTGASNSPLHF
>TRBV7-2|-|-|TRBJ1-4
TGTGCCAGCAGCTTAGATTGGGGGAGGAATGAAAAACTGTTTTTT
CASSLDWGRNEKLFF
>TRBV6-2/TRBV6-3|-|-|TRBJ2-5
TGTGCCAGCAGTTACCCATATAACGCCCTAGGTCAAGAGACCCAGTACTTC
CASSYPYNALGQETQYF
>TRBV19|TRBD1|-|TRBJ2-3
TGTGCCAGTACTCCCGACAGGGTGACAGATACGCAGTATTTT
CASTPDRVTDTQYF
>TRBV30|-|-|TRBJ2-7
TGTGCCTGGAGTCCCCTCGACGGGACCTACGAGCAGTACTTC
CAWSPLDGTYEQYF
>TRBV2|-|-|TRBJ2-7
TGTGCCAGCAGTGTAGTCGGGGGCTACGAGCAGTACTTC
CASSVVGGYEQYF
>TRBV2|-|-|TRBJ1-6
TGTGCCAGCACCTTCGGGAGGGGAGGTTCACCCCTCCACTTT
CASTFGRGGSPLHF
>TRBV3-1/TRBV3-2|-|-|TRBJ1-3
TGTGCCAGCAGCCCCGCGGAGGGGAAACCCTCCATATATTTT
CASSPAEGKPSIYF
>TRBV11-2|-|-|TRBJ2-3
TGTGCCAGCAGCTTTAGCGGAAAAGATACGCAGTATTTT
CASSFSGKDTQYF
>TRBV30|-|many|TRBJ1-1
TGTGCCTGGAGGGTGTGGGGGGAAACTGAAGCTTTCTTT
CAWRVWGETEAFF
>TRBV28|-|-|TRBJ2-7
TGTGCCACCAGAGGCCTCGGGACAAGAGGTACCTACGAGCAGTACTTC
CATRGLGTRGTYEQYF
>TRBV9|-|few|TRBJ1-1
TGTGCCAGCAGCGTAGGGGGCAGTCCGAACACTGAAGCTTTCTTT
CASSVGGSPNTEAFF
>TRBV5-4|-|-|TRBJ1-2
TGTGCCAGCAGCTCTCAGGAACATTATGGCTACACCTTC
CASSSQEHYGYTF
>TRBV15|-|once|TRBJ2-1
TGTGCCACCAGCAGGGGGGGGCTATACAATGAGCAGTTCTTC
CATSRGGLYNEQFF
>TRBV11-3|-|once|TRBJ2-1
TGTGCCAGCAGCTTAGTTGGAGTAGGTGAGCAGTTCTTC
CASSLVGVGEQFF
>TRBV9|-|-|TRBJ2-5
TGTGCCAGCAGCGTAGGTGGGCGCATGGGAGAGACCCAGTACTTC
CASSVGGRMGETQYF
>TRBV6-2/TRBV6-3|-|-|TRBJ2-5
TGTGCCAGCAGTTACCCTCAAGAGACCCAGTACTTC
CASSYPQETQYF
>TRBV24-1|-|-|TRBJ1-5
TGTGCCACCTCGAAGGCTCAGGACAATCAGCCCCAGCATTTT
CATSKAQDNQPQHF
>TRBV14|TRBD1|-|TRBJ1-5
TGTGCCAGCAGCCCGGACAGGGGAAAAGAGTTAGGCAATCAGCCCCAGCATTTT
CASSPDRGKELGNQPQHF
>TRBV18|TRBD1|-|TRBJ2-7
TGTGCCAGCTCAGCGGGACAGGCTGACCCTGAGCAGTACTTC
CASSAGQADPEQYF
>TRBV6-5|-|-|TRBJ1-5
TGTGCCAGCAGTCAGGGGAATCGGAATCAGCCCCAGCATTTT
CASSQGNRNQPQHF
>TRBV7-2|-|-|TRBJ1-1
TGTGCCAGCTGTCAGGACAGGAACACTGAAGCTTTCTTT
CASCQDRNTEAFF
>TRBV5-1|TRBD1|once|TRBJ1-1
TGCGCCAGCAGCTGGGACAGAAACACTGAAGCTTTCTTT
CASSWDRNTEAFF
>TRBV6-2/TRBV6-3|TRBD1|-|TRBJ2-7
TGTGCCAGCAGTGCCTCGAGCGGGACAGGGTTCCACGAGCAGTACTTC
CASSASSGTGFHEQYF
>TRBV16|TRBD1|few|TRBJ1-4
TGTGCCAGCAGCGATCGAGGGGGACAGGGTGAAAAACTGTTTTTT
CASSDRGGQGEKLFF